This T cell receptor beta chain was documented in a study of T cell responses to AZD1222 COVID-19 vaccine (dated by TCRdb to about 2021). For the wider study: Because spike-specific TCR depth and breadth did not differ between the two schedules, AZD1222 recipients who got a second dose at roughly 4 weeks were pooled with those who got a second dose at roughly 12 weeks. A total of 233 trial participants underwent TCR sequencing, of whom about 210 had received two doses of AZD1222 and some 25 had received two doses of the MenACWY control vaccine. Enrollment into the trials was organized by age into subgroups of 18-55, 56-69 and 70-plus years, and those subgroups contained about 160, 30 and 59 TCR-sequenced participants, respectively.

The investigation overall reported the following: Most participants were white British and females outnumbered males, and the authors suggested that clonal diversity may have been underestimated. No day 14 peak-response samples were available, so repertoires were characterized only after the peak T cell response. Vaccine-associated CD4 TCRs spanned the whole spike protein, with dominant responses in regions 160-218 and 743-854. The 56-69-year group was small, and its depth increase did not reach significance, likely because of low power. Conclusions about previously exposed vaccinees were limited because only five to seven AZD1222 recipients were SARS-CoV-2 seropositive at baseline. After two AZD1222 doses, spike-specific TCR breadth and depth were significantly higher than at day 0 and than in MenACWY recipients. Epitopes outside the regions mutated in the B.1.351 and B.1.1.7 variants were reportedly recognized by nearly half of the unique spike-specific TCRs.

About this clone: The target of this receptor is not known. Qualities for individual bases were not recorded, and no much larger clone is one base off.

The CDR3 regions of human TCRbeta chains were subjected to immunosequencing. The paper's processing steps were these. Repertoire TCRs were checked for matches against a reference library of SARS-CoV-2-specific TCRs that had been generated using the MIRA antigen-specificity platform. Breadth meant the fraction of unique TCRs that were SARS-CoV-2-associated, whereas depth meant the fraction of total T cells that were SARS-CoV-2-associated. Using the MIRA data, every spike-specific TCR was mapped to the spike region that the TCR reacted to and assigned to either a CD4 or a CD8 class. Log10-transformed breadth and depth values were compared by one-way ANOVA with Sidak's multiple comparisons tests. What TCRdb holds here is the immuneACCESS table cut down to in-frame rearrangements. Part of the clones is not present; checked against another copy, under half of the missing clones reflect an unresolved V gene, and the others are unexplained. D and trimming were read from the DNA, whereas the V and J calls and clone size are those reported in that table. This sample has tens of thousands of clones in its table, and roughly nine tenths of those were observed once. Just under 2% of the sample rests with the top ten.

This specimen's time point label, interpreted: baseline before first vaccination. Vaccinee samples were obtained from the UK trials COV001 and COV002, which included a single-blind randomized controlled phase 2/3 trial of AZD1222 (ChAdOx1 nCoV-19) in healthy adults. For TCRbeta chain sequencing, PBMC samples were collected from trial participants at day 0 and at day 28 after the second dose. Per the germline V gene, SGHDN is the CDR1 and FVKESK is the CDR2. The CDR3 numbers 14 residues from cysteine through phenylalanine. The read is trimmed to its CDR3 DNA, 42 bases read in frame from base 1. Cut back by 2 bases and 4 bases, the V and J ends lie 11 bases apart.

The TCR comes from an adult in good health. The sequenced sample was peripheral blood, obtained on day 0 of AZD1222 vaccination. The receptor chain draws on TRBV14 and TRBJ1-1; the D gene is unclear. Here is the DNA: TGTGCCAGCAGCCAAATCATTGGGGTCACTGAAGCTTTCTTT. This gives the protein CASSQIIGVTEAFF.